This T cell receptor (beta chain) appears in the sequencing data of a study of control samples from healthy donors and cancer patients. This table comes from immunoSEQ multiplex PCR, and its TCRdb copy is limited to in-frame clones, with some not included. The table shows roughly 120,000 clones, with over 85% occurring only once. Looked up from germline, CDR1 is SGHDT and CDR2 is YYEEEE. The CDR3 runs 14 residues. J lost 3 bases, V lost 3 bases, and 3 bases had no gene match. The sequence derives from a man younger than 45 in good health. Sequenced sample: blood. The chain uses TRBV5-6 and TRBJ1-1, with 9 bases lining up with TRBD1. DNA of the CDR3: TGTGCCAGCAGCTCCGGGACAGGGCACACTGAAGCTTTCTTT. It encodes CASSSGTGHTEAFF.